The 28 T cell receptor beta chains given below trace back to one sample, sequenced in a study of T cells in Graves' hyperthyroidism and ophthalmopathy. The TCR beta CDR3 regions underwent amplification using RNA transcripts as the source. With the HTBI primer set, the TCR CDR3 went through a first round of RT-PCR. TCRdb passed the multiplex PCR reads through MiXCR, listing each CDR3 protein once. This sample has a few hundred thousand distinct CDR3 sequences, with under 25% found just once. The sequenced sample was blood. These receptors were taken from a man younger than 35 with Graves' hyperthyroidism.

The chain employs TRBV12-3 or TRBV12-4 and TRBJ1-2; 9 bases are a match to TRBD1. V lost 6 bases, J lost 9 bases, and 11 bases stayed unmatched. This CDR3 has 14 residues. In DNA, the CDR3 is TGTGCCAGCAGACGACAGGGGGTGAACGATCGCTACACCTTC. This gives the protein CASRRQGVNDRYTF.

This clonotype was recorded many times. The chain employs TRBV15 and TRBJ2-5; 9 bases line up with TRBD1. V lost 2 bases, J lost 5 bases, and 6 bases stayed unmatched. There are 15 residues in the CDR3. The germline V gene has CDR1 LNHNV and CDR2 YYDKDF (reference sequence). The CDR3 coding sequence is TGTGCCACCAGCAGAAGCCTGGACAGGGGTGAGACCCAGTACTTC. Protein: CATSRSLDRGETQYF.

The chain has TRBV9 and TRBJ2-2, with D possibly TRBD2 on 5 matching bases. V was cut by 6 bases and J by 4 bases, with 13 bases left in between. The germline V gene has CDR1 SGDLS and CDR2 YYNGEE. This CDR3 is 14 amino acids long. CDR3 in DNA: TGTGCCAGCACCGGAGGACGGTCCACCGGGGAGCTGTTTTTT. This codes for CASTGGRSTGELFF. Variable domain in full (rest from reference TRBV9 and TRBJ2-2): DSGVTQTPKHLITATGQRVTLRCSPRSGDLSVYWYQQSLDQGLQFLIQYYNGEERAKGNILERFSAQQFPDLHSELNLSSLELGDSALYFCASTGGRSTGELFFGEGSRLTVL.

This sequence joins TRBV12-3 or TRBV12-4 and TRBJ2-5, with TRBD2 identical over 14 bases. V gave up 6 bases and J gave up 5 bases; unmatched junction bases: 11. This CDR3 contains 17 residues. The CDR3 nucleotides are TGTGCCAGCAGCCTGGGGACTAGCGGGAGTGAGCTGGAGACCCAGTACTTC. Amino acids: CASSLGTSGSELETQYF.

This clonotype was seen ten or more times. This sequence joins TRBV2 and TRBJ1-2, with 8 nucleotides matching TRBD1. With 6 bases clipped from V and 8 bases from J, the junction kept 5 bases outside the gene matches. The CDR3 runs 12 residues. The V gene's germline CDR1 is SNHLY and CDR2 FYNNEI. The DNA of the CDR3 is TGTGCCAGCAGGGCAGGGGGCCGAGGCTACACCTTC. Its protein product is CASRAGGRGYTF.

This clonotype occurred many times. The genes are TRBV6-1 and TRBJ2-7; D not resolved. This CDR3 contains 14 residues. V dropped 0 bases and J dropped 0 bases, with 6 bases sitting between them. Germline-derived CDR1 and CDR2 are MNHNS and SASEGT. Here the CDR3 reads CASSEAELSYEQYF. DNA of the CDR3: TGTGCCAGCAGTGAAGCCGAACTCTCCTACGAGCAGTACTTC.

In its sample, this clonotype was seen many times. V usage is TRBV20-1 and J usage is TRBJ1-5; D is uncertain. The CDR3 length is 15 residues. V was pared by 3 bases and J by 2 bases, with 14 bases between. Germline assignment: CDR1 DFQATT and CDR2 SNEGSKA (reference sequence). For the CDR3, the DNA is TGCAGTGCTAGGGAAGTGTTCACGGGCAATCAGCCCCAGCATTTT. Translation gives CSAREVFTGNQPQHF.

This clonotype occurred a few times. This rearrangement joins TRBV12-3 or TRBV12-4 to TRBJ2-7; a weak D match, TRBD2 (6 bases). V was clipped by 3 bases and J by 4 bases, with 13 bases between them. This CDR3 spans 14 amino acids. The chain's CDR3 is CASSFIGGKYEQYF. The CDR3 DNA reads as TGTGCCAGCAGTTTTATCGGGGGAAAGTACGAGCAGTACTTC.

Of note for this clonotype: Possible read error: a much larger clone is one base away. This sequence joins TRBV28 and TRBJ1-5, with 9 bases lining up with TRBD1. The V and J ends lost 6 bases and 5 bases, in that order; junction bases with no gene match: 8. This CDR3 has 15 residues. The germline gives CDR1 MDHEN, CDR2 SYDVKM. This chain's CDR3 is CASSQYRGLYQPQHF. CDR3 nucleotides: TGTGCCAGCAGCCAGTACAGGGGGCTTTATCAGCCCCAGCATTTT.

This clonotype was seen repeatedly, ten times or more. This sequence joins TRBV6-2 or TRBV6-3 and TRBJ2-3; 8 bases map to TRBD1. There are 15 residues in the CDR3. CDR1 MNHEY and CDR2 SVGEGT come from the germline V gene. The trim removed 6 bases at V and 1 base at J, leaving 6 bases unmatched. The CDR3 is CASRTDRGGTDTQYF. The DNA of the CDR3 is TGTGCCAGCAGAACAGACAGGGGCGGCACAGATACGCAGTATTTT.

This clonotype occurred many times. The CDR3 region has the DNA TGTGCCAGCAGTCCCCGATTGGACAGGGAAGAGACCCAGTACTTC. Translating it yields CASSPRLDREETQYF. This sequence joins TRBV28 and TRBJ2-5, with TRBD1 matching 8 bases. The CDR3 spans 15 residues. Germline V gene data show CDR1 as MDHEN and CDR2 as SYDVKM. With V trimmed by 5 bases and J by 3 bases, 8 bases remained unmatched. The variable domain in full, completed from reference TRBV28 and TRBJ2-5, reads DVKVTQSSRYLVKRTGEKVFLECVQDMDHENMFWYRQDPGLGLRLIYFSYDVKMKEKGDIPEGYSVSREKKERFSLILESASTNQTSMYLCASSPRLDREETQYFGPGTRLLVL.

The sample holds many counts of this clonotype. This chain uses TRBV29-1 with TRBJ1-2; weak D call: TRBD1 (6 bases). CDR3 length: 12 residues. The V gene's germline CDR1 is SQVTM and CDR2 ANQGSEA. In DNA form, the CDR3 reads TGCAGTTATCACAGGGTCGGCTATGGCTACACCTTC. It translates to CSYHRVGYGYTF.

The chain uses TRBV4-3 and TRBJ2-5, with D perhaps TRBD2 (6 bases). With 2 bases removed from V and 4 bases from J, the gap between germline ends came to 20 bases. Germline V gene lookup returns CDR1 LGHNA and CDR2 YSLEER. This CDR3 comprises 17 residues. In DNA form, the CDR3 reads TGCGCCAGCAGCCAATATTTCTACGGCGGGGAGAGAGAGACCCAGTACTTC. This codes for CASSQYFYGGERETQYF.

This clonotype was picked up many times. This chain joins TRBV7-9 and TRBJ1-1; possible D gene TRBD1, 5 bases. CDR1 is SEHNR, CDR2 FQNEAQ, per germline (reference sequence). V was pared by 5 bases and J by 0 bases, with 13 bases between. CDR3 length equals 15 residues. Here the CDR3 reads CASSGTGTMNTEAFF. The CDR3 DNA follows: TGTGCCAGCAGCGGGACCGGGACCATGAACACTGAAGCTTTCTTT.

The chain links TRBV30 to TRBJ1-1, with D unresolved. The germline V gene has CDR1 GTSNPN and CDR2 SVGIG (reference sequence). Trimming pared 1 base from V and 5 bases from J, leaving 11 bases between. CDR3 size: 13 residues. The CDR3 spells CAWSAEGWTEAFF. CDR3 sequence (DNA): TGTGCCTGGAGTGCCGAGGGCTGGACTGAAGCTTTCTTT.

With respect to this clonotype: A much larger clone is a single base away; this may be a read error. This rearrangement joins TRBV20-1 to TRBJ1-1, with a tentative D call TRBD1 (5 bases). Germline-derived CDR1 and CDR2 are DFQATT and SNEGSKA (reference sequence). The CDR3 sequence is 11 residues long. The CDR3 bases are TGCAGTGCTGGGGGTTTCACTGAATCTTTCTTT. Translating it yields CSAGGFTESFF.

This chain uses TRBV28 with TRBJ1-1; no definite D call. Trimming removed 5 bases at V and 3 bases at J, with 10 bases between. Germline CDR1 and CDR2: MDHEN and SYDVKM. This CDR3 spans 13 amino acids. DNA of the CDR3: TGTGCCAGCAGTCCGGCTATGTACACTGAAGCTTTCTTT. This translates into CASSPAMYTEAFF.

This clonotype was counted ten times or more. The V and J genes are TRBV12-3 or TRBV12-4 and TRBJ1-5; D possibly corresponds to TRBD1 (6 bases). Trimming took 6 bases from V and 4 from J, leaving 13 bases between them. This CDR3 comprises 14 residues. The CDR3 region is CASRAGQFNQPQHF. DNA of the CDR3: TGTGCCAGCAGGGCCGGACAGTTTAATCAGCCCCAGCATTTT.

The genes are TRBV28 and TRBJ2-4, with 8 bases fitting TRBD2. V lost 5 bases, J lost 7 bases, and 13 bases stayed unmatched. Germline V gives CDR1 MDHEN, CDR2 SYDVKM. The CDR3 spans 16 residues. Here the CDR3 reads CASSVLAGGEVNIQYF. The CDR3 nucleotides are TGTGCCAGCAGTGTACTGGCGGGAGGCGAAGTGAACATTCAGTACTTC.

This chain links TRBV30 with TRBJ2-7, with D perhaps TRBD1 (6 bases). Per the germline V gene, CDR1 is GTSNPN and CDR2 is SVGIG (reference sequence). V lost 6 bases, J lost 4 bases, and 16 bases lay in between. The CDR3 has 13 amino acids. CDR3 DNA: TGTGCCTGCTACCGGGACACCCCGTACGAGCAGTACTTC. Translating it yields CACYRDTPYEQYF. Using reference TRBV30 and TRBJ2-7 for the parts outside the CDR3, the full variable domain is SQTIHQWPATLVQPVGSPLSLECTVEGTSNPNLYWYRQAAGRGLQLLFYSVGIGQISSEVPQNLSASRPQDRQFILSSKKLLLSDSGFYLCACYRDTPYEQYFGPGTRLTVT.

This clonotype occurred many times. The CDR3 nucleotides read TGTGCCAGTAGTATCAGCCGGGACAGCTACGAGCAGTACTTC. It translates to CASSISRDSYEQYF. The chain carries TRBV19 and TRBJ2-7; 7 nucleotides align to TRBD1. Germline V lookup: CDR1 LNHDA, CDR2 SQIVND (reference sequence). This CDR3 comprises 14 residues. V gave up 3 bases and J gave up 3 bases; unmatched junction bases: 5.

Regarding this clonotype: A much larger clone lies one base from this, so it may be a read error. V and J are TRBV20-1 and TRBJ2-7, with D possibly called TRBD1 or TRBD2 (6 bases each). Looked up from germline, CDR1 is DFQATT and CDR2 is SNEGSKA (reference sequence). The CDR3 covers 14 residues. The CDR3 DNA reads TGCAGTGCTAGAGGTCAGGGGACTTTATACGAGCAGTGCTTC. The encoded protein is CSARGQGTLYEQCF.

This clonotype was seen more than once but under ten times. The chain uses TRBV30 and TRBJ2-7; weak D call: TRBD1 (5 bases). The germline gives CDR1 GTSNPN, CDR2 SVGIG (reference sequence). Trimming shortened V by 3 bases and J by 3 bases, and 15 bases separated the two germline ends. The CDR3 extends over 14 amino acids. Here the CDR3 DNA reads TGTGCCTGGAGCAGACTTGACAGTGTCTACGAGCAGTACTTC. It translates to CAWSRLDSVYEQYF.

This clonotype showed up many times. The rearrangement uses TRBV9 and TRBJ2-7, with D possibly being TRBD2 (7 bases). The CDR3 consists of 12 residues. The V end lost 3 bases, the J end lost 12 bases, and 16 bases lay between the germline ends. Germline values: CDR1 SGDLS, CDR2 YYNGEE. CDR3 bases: TGTGCCAGCAGCGCTAGGGGGGGGACTACGTACTTC. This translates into CASSARGGTTYF.

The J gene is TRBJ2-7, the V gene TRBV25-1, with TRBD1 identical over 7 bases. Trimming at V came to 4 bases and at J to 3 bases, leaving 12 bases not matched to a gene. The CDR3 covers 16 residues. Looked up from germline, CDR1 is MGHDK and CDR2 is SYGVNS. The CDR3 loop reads CASSAGKGQAYYEQYF. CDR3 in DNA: TGTGCCAGCAGTGCTGGTAAAGGACAGGCATACTACGAGCAGTACTTC.

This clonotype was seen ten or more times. CDR3 loop: CASSGRDKETQYF. DNA for the CDR3: TGTGCCAGCAGTGGAAGGGACAAAGAGACCCAGTACTTC. The rearrangement links TRBV2 to TRBJ2-5; D perhaps matches TRBD1 (6 bases). The germline gives CDR1 SNHLY, CDR2 FYNNEI. This CDR3 comprises 13 residues. Trimming took off 4 bases at V and 3 bases at J, with 9 bases between the two ends.

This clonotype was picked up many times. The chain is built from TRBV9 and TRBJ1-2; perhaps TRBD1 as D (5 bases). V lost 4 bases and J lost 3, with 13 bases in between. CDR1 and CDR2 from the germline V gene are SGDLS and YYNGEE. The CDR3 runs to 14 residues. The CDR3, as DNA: TGTGCCAGCAGCCCTTCCGGGGCGTACTATGGCTACACCTTC. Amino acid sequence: CASSPSGAYYGYTF.

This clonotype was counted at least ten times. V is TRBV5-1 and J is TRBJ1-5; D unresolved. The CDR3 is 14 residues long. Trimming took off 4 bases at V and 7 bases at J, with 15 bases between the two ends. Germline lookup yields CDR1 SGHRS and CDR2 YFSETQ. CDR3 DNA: TGCGCCAGCAGCCCGGTGGGGTTTGGGCAGCCCCAGCATTTT. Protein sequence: CASSPVGFGQPQHF.